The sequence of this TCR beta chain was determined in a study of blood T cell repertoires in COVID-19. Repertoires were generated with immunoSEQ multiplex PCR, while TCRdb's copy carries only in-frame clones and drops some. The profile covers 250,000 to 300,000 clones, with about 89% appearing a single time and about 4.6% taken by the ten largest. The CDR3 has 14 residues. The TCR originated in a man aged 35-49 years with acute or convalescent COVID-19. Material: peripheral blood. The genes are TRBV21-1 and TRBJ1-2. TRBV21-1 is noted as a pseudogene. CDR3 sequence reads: CASSDGGGFLCYTF. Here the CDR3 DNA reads TGTGCCAGCAGTGACGGGGGAGGTTTCCTTTGCTACACCTTC.